Sequencing of this T cell receptor (beta chain) was carried out in a study of T-cell reconstitution after alpha-beta-depleted transplantation in children (dated by TCRdb to the mid-2010s). Looking at the study overall: Using TCR repertoire profiling, the study quantitatively followed how T-cell immune reconstitution unfolded in children after TCRalphabeta/CD19-depleted allogeneic hematopoietic cell transplantation.

There are 13 amino acids in the CDR3, from cysteine to phenylalanine inclusive. Just the 39-base CDR3 DNA is kept, in frame starting at base 1. The V end loses 4 bases and the J end loses 0 bases, and a stretch of 8 bases separates them. The germline V gene (reference sequence) sets CDR1 to GTSNPN and CDR2 to SVGIG. Libraries were prepared through PCR. These reads were obtained on an Illumina HiSeq 2500. To normalize quantification of the TCRbeta repertoire, the TCR libraries were built with molecular barcoding that relied on unique molecular identifiers. Using fastp trimming at Q25 and MiXCR clonotype assembly, TCRdb reanalyzed the public sequencing data and kept in-frame beta chains. A single entry per CDR3 protein holds the most common genes and DNA from its merged rows. The sample data list tens of thousands of distinct CDR3 sequences, and roughly 5% of these were observed just once. The ten largest clones represent under 20% of the sample.

Per the publication, the treatment or condition label means: allogeneic hematopoietic cell transplantation with graft depleted of TCRalphabeta T cells and CD19 B cells. TCRalphabeta/CD19-depleted allogeneic hematopoietic cell grafts were given to the transplant recipients, all of whom were children. General conclusions and limits of the study: The high TCRbeta diversity at day 60 in some patients was ascribed to recipient T cells and intrathymic progenitors that had survived conditioning. Apparently early alphabetaT-cell count recovery about two months after transplant reportedly relied on only several hundred rapidly expanded clones derived from non-depleted graft cells. Over subsequent months, a decline in hyperexpanded clone frequencies was noted, and after one year, T-cell counts and TCRbeta diversity were mostly ascribed to newly produced T cells.

In its sample, this clonotype was seen many times. The antigen this receptor binds is unknown. No per-base quality is available; no much larger clone lies one base away. The receptor was isolated from a boy younger than two who had a stem cell transplant for acute myeloid leukemia, so the T cells may come from the graft donor. Sample: PBMCs, mostly from graft donor cells, taken 180 days after TCRalphabeta/CD19-depleted stem cell transplant. The chain uses TRBV30 and TRBJ2-3; the best D guess is TRBD2, with 5 bases matching. The DNA sequence reads TGTGCCTGGACCAGGACTAGCACAGATACGCAGTATTTT. Translated, this is CAWTRTSTDTQYF.